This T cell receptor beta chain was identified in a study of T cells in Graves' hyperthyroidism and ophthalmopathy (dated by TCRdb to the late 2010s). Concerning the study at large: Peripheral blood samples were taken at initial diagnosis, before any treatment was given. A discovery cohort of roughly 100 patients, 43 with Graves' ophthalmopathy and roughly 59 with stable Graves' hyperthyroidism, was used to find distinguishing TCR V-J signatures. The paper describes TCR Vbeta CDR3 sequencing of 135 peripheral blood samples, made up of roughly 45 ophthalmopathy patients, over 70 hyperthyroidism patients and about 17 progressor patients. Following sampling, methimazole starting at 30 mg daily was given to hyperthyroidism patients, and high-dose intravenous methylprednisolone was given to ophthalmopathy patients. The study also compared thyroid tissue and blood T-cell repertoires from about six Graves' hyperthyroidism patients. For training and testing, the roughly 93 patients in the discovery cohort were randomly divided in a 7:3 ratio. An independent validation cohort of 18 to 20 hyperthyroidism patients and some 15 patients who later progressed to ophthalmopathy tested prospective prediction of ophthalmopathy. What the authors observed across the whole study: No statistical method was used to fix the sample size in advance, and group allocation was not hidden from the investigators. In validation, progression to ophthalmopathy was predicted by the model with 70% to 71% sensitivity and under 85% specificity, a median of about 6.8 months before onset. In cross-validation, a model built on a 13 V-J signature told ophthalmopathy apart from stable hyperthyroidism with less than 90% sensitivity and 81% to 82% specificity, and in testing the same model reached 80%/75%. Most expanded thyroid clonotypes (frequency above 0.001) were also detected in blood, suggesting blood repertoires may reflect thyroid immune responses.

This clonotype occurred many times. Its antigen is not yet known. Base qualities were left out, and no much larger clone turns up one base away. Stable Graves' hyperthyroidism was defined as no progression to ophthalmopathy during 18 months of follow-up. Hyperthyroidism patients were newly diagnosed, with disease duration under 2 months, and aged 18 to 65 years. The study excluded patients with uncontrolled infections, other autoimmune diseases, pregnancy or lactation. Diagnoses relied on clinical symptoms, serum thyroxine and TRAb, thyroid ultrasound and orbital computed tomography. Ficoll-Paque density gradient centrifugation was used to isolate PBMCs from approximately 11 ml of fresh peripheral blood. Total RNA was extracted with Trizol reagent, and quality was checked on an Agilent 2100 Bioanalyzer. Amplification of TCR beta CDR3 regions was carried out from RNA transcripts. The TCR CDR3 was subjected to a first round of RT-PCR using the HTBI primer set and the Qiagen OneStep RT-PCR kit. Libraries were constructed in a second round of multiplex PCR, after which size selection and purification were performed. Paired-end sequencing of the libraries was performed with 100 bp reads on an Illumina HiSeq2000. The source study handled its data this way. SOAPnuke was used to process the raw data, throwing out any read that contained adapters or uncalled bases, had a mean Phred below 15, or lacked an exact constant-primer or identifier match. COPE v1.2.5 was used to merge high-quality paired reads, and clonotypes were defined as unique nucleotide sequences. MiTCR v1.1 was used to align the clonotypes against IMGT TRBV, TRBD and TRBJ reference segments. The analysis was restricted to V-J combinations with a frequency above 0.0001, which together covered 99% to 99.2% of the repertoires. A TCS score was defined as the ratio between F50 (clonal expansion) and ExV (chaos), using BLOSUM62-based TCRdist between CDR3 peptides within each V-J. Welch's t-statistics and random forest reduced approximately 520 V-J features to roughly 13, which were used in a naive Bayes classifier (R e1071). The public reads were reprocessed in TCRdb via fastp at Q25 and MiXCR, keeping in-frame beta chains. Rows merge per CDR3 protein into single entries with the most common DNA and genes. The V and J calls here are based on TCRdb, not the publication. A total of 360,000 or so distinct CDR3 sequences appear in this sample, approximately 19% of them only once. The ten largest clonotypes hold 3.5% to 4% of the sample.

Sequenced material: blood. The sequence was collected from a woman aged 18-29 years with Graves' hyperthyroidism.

CDR3 protein: CASSYSISRGSGNTIYF. The DNA reads TGTGCCAGCAGTTACTCGATCTCCCGGGGCTCCGGAAACACCATATATTTT. The sequence is built from TRBV6-2 or TRBV6-3 and TRBJ1-3, and the D gene may be TRBD1, 5 bases matching. The CDR3 runs 17 amino acids, cysteine and phenylalanine included. Just CDR3 DNA is preserved here, 51 bases in frame from base 1. The germline V gene encodes CDR1 MNHEY and CDR2 SVGEGT. Deletion took 0 bases off V and 4 bases off J, with a span of 16 bases between the germline ends.